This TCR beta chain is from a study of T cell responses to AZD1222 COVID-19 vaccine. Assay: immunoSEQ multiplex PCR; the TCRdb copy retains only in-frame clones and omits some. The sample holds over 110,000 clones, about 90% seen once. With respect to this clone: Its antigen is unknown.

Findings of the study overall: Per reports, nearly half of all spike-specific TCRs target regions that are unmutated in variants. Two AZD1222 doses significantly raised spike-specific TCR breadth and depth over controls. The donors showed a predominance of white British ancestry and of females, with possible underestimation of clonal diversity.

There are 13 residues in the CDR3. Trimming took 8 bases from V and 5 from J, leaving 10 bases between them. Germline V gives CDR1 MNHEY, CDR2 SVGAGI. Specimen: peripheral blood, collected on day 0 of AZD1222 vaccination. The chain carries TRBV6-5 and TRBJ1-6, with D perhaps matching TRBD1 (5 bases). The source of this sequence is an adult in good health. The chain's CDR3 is CASGDVDNSPLHF. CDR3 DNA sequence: TGTGCCAGCGGGGACGTTGATAATTCACCCCTCCACTTT.